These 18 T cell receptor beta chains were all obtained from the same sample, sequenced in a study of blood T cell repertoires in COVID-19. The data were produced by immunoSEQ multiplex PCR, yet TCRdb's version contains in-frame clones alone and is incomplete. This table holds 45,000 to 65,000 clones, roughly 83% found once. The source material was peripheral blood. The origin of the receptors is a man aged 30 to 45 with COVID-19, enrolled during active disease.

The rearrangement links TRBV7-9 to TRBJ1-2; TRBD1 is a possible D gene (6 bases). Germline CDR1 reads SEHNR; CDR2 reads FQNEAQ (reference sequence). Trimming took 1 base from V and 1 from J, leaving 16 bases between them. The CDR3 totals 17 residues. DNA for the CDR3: TGTGCCAGCAGCTTAGGGCCCGGGACAACGATTAACTATGGCTACACCTTC. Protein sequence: CASSLGPGTTINYGYTF.

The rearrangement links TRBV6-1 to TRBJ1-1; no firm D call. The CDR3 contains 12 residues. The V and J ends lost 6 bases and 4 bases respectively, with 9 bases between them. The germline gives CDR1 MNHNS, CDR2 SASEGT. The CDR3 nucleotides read TGTGCCAGCAGCTCGGGATCCACTGAAGCTTTCTTT. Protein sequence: CASSSGSTEAFF.

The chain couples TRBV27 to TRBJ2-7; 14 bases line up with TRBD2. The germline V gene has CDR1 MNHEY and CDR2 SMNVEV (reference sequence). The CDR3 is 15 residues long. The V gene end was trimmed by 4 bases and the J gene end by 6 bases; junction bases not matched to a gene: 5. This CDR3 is CASSSGLAGGGEQYF. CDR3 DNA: TGTGCCAGCAGTTCCGGACTAGCGGGAGGAGGCGAGCAGTACTTC.

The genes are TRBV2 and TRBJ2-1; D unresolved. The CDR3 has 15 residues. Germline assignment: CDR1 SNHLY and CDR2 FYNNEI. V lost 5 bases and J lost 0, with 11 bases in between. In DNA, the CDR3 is TGTGCCAGCAGTACAGATCGCAGCTCCTACAATGAGCAGTTCTTC. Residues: CASSTDRSSYNEQFF.

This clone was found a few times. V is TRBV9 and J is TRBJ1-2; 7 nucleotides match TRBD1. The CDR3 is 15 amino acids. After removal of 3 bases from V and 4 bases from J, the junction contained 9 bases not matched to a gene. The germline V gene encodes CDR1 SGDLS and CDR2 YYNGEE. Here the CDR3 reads CASSEGQTARYGYTF. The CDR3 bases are TGTGCCAGCAGCGAGGGACAGACGGCCCGCTATGGCTACACCTTC. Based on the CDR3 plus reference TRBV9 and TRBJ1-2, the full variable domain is DSGVTQTPKHLITATGQRVTLRCSPRSGDLSVYWYQQSLDQGLQFLIQYYNGEERAKGNILERFSAQQFPDLHSELNLSSLELGDSALYFCASSEGQTARYGYTFGSGTRLTVV.

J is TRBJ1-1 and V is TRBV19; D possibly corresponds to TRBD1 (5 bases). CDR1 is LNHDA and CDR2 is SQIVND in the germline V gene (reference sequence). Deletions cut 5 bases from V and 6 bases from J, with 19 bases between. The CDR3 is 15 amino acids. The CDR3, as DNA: TGTGCCAGTAGTGGACGCCGGGGACTCTCGGCTGAAGCTTTCTTT. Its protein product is CASSGRRGLSAEAFF. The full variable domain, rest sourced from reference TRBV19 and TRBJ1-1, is DGGITQSPKYLFRKEGQNVTLSCEQNLNHDAMYWYRQDPGQGLRLIYYSQIVNDFQKGDIAEGYSVSREKKESFPLTVTSAQKNPTAFYLCASSGRRGLSAEAFFGQGTRLTVV.

DNA for the CDR3: TGTGCCAGCACCCTGGTCCCGGGACTAGCGGGAAGGGTTACAGATACGCAGTATTTT. This gives the protein CASTLVPGLAGRVTDTQYF. This sequence joins TRBV7-2 and TRBJ2-3, with 13 bases lining up with TRBD2. Per germline, CDR1 SGHTA and CDR2 FQGNSA. The CDR3 extends over 19 amino acids. The V gene end was trimmed by 7 bases and the J gene end by 3 bases; junction bases not matched to a gene: 16.

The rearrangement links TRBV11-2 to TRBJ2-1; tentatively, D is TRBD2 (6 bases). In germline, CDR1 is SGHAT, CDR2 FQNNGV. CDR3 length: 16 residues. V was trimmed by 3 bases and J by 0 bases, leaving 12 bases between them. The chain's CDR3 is CASSFVADLSYNEQFF. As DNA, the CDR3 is TGTGCCAGCAGCTTCGTAGCGGACCTCTCCTACAATGAGCAGTTCTTC.

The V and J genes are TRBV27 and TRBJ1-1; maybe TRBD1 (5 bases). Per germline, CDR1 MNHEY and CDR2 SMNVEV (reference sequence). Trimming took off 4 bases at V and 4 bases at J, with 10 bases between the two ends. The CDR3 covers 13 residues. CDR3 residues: CASSYSGITEAFF. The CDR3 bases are TGTGCCAGCAGTTATTCAGGGATCACTGAAGCTTTCTTT.

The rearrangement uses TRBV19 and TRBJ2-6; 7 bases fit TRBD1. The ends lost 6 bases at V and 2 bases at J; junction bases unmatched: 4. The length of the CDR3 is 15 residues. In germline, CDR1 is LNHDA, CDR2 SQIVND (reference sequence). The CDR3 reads CASRDDRAGANVLTF. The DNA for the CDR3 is TGTGCCAGTAGGGATGACAGGGCTGGGGCCAACGTCCTGACTTTC.

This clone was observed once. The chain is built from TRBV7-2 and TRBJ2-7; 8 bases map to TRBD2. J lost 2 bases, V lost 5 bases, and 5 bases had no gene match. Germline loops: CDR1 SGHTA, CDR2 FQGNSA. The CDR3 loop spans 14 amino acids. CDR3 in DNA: TGTGCCAGCAGCATTAGCGGGGCAACCTACGAGCAGTACTTC. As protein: CASSISGATYEQYF.

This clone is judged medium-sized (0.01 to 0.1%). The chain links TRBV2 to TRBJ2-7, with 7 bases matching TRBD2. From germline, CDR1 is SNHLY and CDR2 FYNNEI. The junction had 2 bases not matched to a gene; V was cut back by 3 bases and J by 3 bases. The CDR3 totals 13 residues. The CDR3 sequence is CASSEREGYEQYF. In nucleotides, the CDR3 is TGTGCCAGCAGTGAGAGGGAGGGCTACGAGCAGTACTTC. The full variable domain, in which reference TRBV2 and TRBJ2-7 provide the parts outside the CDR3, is EPEVTQTPSHQVTQMGQEVILRCVPISNHLYFYWYRQILGQKVEFLVSFYNNEISEKSEIFDDQFSVERPDGSNFTLKIRSTKLEDSAMYFCASSEREGYEQYFGPGTRLTVT.

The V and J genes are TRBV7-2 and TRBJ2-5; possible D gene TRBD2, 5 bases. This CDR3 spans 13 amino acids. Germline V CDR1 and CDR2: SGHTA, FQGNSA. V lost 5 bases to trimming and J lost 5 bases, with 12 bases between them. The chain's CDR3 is CASSQRSGETQYF. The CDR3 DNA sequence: TGTGCCAGCAGCCAGCGATCGGGGGAGACCCAGTACTTC.

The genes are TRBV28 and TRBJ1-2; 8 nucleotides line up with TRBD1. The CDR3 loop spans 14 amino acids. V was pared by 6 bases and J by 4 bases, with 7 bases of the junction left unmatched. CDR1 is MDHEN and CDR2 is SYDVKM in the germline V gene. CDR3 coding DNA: TGTGCCAGCAGCCAGGGGGCGCCCGGCTATGGCTACACCTTC. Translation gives CASSQGAPGYGYTF.

CDR3 coding DNA: TGTGCCTGGAGTGGCCCAGGTGAAAAACTGTTTTTT. This encodes CAWSGPGEKLFF. The gene calls are TRBV30 and TRBJ1-4; D uncertain. V dropped 1 base and J dropped 7 bases, with 7 bases sitting between them. The CDR3 covers 12 residues. CDR1 and CDR2 (germline): GTSNPN, SVGIG (reference sequence).

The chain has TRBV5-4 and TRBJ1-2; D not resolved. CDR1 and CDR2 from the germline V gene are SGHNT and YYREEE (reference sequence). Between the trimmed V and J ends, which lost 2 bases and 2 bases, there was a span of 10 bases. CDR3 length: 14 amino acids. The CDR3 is CASSFAHENYGYTF. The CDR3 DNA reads TGTGCCAGCAGCTTTGCACACGAAAACTATGGCTACACCTTC.

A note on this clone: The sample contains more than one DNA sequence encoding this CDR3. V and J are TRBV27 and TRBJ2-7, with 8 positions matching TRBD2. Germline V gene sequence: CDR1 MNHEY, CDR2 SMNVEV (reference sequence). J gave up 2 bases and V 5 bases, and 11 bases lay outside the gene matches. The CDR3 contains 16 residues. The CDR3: CASSRTSGGLTYEQYF. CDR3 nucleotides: TGTGCCAGCAGTCGTACTAGCGGCGGCTTGACCTACGAGCAGTACTTC.

CDR3 DNA: TGCGCCAGCAGCCGGGACAGGGGGGATACAGATACGCAGTATTTT. It translates to CASSRDRGDTDTQYF. The chain has TRBV5-1 and TRBJ2-3, with 11 bases matching TRBD1. This CDR3 comprises 15 residues. The J segment lost 3 bases and the V segment lost 4 bases, leaving 4 bases of the junction unmatched. CDR1 is SGHRS and CDR2 is YFSETQ in the germline V gene.